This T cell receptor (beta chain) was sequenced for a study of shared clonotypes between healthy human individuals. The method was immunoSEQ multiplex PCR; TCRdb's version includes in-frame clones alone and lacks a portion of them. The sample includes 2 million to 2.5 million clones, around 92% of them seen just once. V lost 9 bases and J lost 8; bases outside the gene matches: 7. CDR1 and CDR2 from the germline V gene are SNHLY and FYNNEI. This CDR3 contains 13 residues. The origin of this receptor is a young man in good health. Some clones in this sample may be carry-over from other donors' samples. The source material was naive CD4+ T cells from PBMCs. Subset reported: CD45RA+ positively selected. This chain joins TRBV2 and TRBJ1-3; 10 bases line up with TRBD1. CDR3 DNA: TGTGCCAGTGTCCGGGACAGGGGTGACACCATATATTTT. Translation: CASVRDRGDTIYF.